One and the same sample provided the 26 T cell receptor beta chains below, sequenced in a study of CXCR3-negative and CXCR3-positive naive CD8 T cells. Their specific antigens are unknown. Through 5' RACE with UMI labels, the TRB cDNA libraries were prepared. Using the 5' RACE reads, TCRdb records one entry per CDR3 protein without DNA. The specimen's table records about 7,700 distinct CDR3 sequences. Study conclusions and caveats: Higher TRB CDR3 hydrophobicity marked CXCR3-positive naive cells relative to CXCR3-negative naive cells.

What was sequenced was naive CXCR3+ CD8+ T cells from blood. Specified subset: CD45RO-CCR7+CD27+CD95- naive CD8+ T cells expressing CXCR3 (TNR3+). Every receptor here comes from a human donor in good health. Some clones in this sample may be carry-over from other donors' samples.

The chain carries TRBV7-8 and TRBJ2-4; the TRBD1 assignment by TCRdb is unverifiable without DNA. Germline assignment: CDR1 SGHVS and CDR2 FQNEAQ. CDR3 length equals 13 residues. The chain's CDR3 is CASSLAPDRGQYF.

V and J are TRBV3-1 and TRBJ2-2; TCRdb calls TRBD2, which cannot be checked without DNA. Germline CDR1 is LGHDT and CDR2 is YNNKEL (reference sequence). The CDR3 spans 20 residues. This CDR3 is CASSTPPGLAGGPDTGELFF.

CDR3 amino acids: CSVEETEIEGHEQFF. The chain joins TRBV29-1 to TRBJ2-1; TCRdb's D call, TRBD1, is unchecked because there is no DNA. The CDR3 loop spans 15 amino acids. CDR1 SQVTM and CDR2 ANQGSEA come from the germline V gene.

This clonotype registers medium-sized by frequency. This chain joins TRBV29-1 and TRBJ2-2; the D call of TRBD2 rests on TCRdb alone, since no DNA is present to check it. Germline V gives CDR1 SQVTM, CDR2 ANQGSEA. CDR3 length: 17 residues. The CDR3 reads CSVEPETSGSSAGELFF.

Judged by frequency, this clonotype is medium-sized. V is TRBV11-2 and J is TRBJ2-1; TCRdb selects TRBD2, and the lack of DNA leaves this call unchecked. Germline CDR1 is SGHAT and CDR2 is FQNNGV. The CDR3 consists of 12 residues. CDR3: CASSSDGREQFF.

V is TRBV3-1 and J is TRBJ1-1. Germline CDR1 and CDR2: LGHDT and YNNKEL (reference sequence). This CDR3 has 15 amino acids. CDR3 region: CASSPSPGMNTEAFF.

The rearrangement links TRBV11-1 to TRBJ2-1; there is no DNA to check the TCRdb D call of TRBD1. CDR3 length equals 14 residues. Germline CDR1 SGHAT, CDR2 FQDESV (reference sequence). The CDR3 here is CASSWTSRDDEQFF. Full variable domain (rest looked up from reference TRBV11-1 and TRBJ2-1): EAEVAQSPRYKITEKSQAVAFWCDPISGHATLYWYRQILGQGPELLVQFQDESVVDDSQLPKDRFSAERLKGVDSTLKIQPAELGDSAMYLCASSWTSRDDEQFFGPGTRLTVL.

The chain is built from TRBV2 and TRBJ2-5; TCRdb's D gene call, TRBD1, goes unchecked for lack of DNA. The CDR3 runs to 15 residues. Germline V gene lookup returns CDR1 SNHLY and CDR2 FYNNEI. The CDR3 sequence: CARVIAGTEKETQYF.

The chain recombines TRBV29-1 with TRBJ2-7; TCRdb designates TRBD1, a call that cannot be tested without DNA. Looked up from germline, CDR1 is SQVTM and CDR2 is ANQGSEA. The CDR3 sequence is 11 residues long. CDR3 protein: CSVGKGSEQYF.

This chain's CDR3 is CASSPDGRAYEQYF. V gene TRBV7-9 combines with J gene TRBJ2-7. The CDR3 length is 14 residues. Germline V gives CDR1 SEHNR, CDR2 FQNEAQ (reference sequence).

This chain links TRBV7-9 with TRBJ2-2; TCRdb reports TRBD1, a call that lacks DNA to check it against. Germline CDR1 and CDR2: SEHNR and FQNEAQ (reference sequence). The CDR3 has 15 amino acids. The CDR3 here is CASSLPVGVTGELFF.

This chain connects TRBV28 to TRBJ2-2; as DNA is missing, the TRBD1 call by TCRdb cannot be tested. The CDR3 runs to 17 residues. Germline CDR1 is MDHEN and CDR2 is SYDVKM. CDR3 residues: CASTLGSSGWWAGELFF.

The chain links TRBV5-4 to TRBJ2-1; checking the TCRdb D call of TRBD1 is not possible without DNA. This CDR3 contains 15 residues. In germline, CDR1 is SGHNT, CDR2 YYREEE (reference sequence). The CDR3 sequence is CASSLGTSSYNEQFF.

This sequence joins TRBV29-1 and TRBJ2-2; the D gene TCRdb calls, TRBD1, cannot be checked with no DNA. This CDR3 has 15 amino acids. Germline loops: CDR1 SQVTM, CDR2 ANQGSEA. The CDR3 loop reads CSVIRTGTHGGELFF.

In terms of frequency, this clonotype is medium-sized. The rearrangement uses TRBV20-1 and TRBJ2-7; TCRdb proposes TRBD2, but this gene call is untestable without DNA. This CDR3 spans 16 amino acids. Germline CDR1 and CDR2: DFQATT and SNEGSKA (reference sequence). This CDR3 reads CSARDPQAGIRYEQYF.

The gene calls are TRBV5-5 and TRBJ2-7; TCRdb calls TRBD1, which cannot be checked without DNA. The CDR3 loop spans 15 amino acids. The V gene's germline CDR1 is SGHKS and CDR2 YYEKEE (reference sequence). The CDR3 reads CASSLTRQEYYEQYF.

The rearrangement links TRBV29-1 to TRBJ1-2. CDR1 is SQVTM, CDR2 ANQGSEA, per germline. This CDR3 contains 11 residues. The CDR3 sequence: CSVGDNYGYTF.

This clonotype shows up as medium-sized by frequency. The chain recombines TRBV10-2 with TRBJ2-1; with no DNA, the TCRdb D assignment of TRBD2 cannot be verified. This CDR3 is built from 17 residues. Germline V gene lookup returns CDR1 WSHSY and CDR2 SAAADI. This CDR3 is CASSDLRGRERDNEQFF.

The chain is built from TRBV29-1 and TRBJ2-5; TCRdb calls TRBD1, which cannot be checked without DNA. The CDR3 has 12 amino acids. Looked up from germline, CDR1 is SQVTM and CDR2 is ANQGSEA. CDR3: CSAETGEETQYF.

The chain carries TRBV6-2 or TRBV6-3 and TRBJ2-7; TCRdb lists TRBD1, though no DNA is available to test this call. Per germline, CDR1 MNHEY and CDR2 SVGEGT. CDR3 length: 14 amino acids. CDR3 sequence reads: CASSLTPTSDEQYF.

The rearrangement uses TRBV4-3 and TRBJ2-3; TCRdb returns TRBD2, unconfirmable since there is no DNA. CDR1 and CDR2 from the germline V gene are LGHNA and YSLEER. The CDR3 covers 15 residues. CDR3 sequence: CASSPGLYGTDTQYF.

The CDR3 reads CASSVGLDSDTQYF. The chain combines TRBV9 with TRBJ2-3. The CDR3 extends over 14 amino acids. Looked up from germline, CDR1 is SGDLS and CDR2 is YYNGEE.

This clonotype is identified as medium-sized from frequency. The chain is built from TRBV20-1 and TRBJ2-1. The CDR3 is 12 residues long. CDR1 and CDR2 (germline): DFQATT, SNEGSKA (reference sequence). This CDR3 reads CSARGRYNEQFF.

This clonotype is classed as medium-sized by frequency. J is TRBJ2-5 and V is TRBV29-1. The CDR3 is made up of 15 amino acids. Germline V CDR1 and CDR2: SQVTM, ANQGSEA. The CDR3 is CSVEEANDPVETQYF.

This chain links TRBV5-1 with TRBJ2-7; checking the TCRdb D call of TRBD1 is not possible without DNA. Germline-derived CDR1 and CDR2 are SGHRS and YFSETQ. This CDR3 has 14 residues. The CDR3 sequence: CASSQGGIAYEQYF.

According to its frequency, this clonotype is medium-sized. The V and J genes are TRBV9 and TRBJ2-2; checking the TCRdb D call of TRBD2 is not possible without DNA. CDR3 length: 16 amino acids. CDR1 and CDR2 from the germline V gene are SGDLS and YYNGEE. The CDR3 region is CASSTTSGSNTGELFF.